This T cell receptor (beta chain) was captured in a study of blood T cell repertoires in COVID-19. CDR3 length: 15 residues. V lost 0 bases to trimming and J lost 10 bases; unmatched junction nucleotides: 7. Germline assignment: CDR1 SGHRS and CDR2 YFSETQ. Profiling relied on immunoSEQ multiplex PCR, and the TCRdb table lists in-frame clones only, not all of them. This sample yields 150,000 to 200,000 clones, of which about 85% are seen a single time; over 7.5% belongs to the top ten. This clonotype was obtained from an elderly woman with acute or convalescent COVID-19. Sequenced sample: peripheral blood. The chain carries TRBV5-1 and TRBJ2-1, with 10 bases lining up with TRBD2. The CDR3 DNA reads TGCGCCAGCAGCTTGGGTCGCCTAGCGGGAGACGAGCAGTTCTTC. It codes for CASSLGRLAGDEQFF.